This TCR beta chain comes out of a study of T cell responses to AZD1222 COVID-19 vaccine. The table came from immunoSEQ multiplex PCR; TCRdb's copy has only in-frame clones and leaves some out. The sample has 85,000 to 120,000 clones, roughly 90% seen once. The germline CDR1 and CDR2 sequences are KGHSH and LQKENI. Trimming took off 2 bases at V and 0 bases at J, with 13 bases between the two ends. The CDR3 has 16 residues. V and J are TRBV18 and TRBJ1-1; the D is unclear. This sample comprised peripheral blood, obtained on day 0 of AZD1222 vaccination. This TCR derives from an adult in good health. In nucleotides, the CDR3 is TGTGCCAGCTCACCAATCGCAGTCAGCATGAACACTGAAGCTTTCTTT. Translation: CASSPIAVSMNTEAFF.